This TCR beta chain was observed in a study of vaccination and CD4 T cells after COVID-19. For this clonotype: The antigen remains unidentified.

This sample's treatment: roughly nine-day PBMC culture with coronavirus spike peptide pools or control peptides (ViraFEST assay). Prior to the COVID-19 pandemic (2011-2018), the unexposed donor's CD4+ T cells were collected. Sequencing of the DNA from cultured CD4+ T cells was carried out with the Oncomine TCR Beta short-read assay. One entry per CDR3 protein results from TCRdb running MiXCR on the PCR reads. Here the sample spans around 8,000 distinct CDR3 sequences, just over 35% being singletons. This CDR3 has 18 residues. The rearrangement uses TRBV21-1 and TRBJ2-2; the table gives TRBD1 as D, unverified against the DNA. TRBV21-1 is described as a pseudogene. Sequenced input: CD4+ T cells from blood, cultured in vitro. This clonotype originated in a human donor in good health. This CDR3 is CASSKAGGAKFSTGELFF. CDR3 nucleotide sequence: TGTGCCAGCAGCAAAGCTGGGGGGGCCAAGTTCAGCACCGGGGAGCTGTTTTTT.